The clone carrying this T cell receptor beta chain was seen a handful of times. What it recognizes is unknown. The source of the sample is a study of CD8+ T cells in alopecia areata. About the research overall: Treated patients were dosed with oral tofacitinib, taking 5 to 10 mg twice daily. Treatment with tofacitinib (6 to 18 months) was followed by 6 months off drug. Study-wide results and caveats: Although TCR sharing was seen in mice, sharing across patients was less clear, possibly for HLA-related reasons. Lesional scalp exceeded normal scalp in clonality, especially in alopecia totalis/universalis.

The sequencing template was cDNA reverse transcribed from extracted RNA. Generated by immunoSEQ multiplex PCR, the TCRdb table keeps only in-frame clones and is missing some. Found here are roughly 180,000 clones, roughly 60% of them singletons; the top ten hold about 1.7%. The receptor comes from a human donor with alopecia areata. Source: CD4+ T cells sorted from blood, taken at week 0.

DNA for the CDR3: TGTGCCTGGAGTGTATCAGGGTGGGAGAACACCGGGGAGCTGTTTTTT. It is translated as CAWSVSGWENTGELFF. The V call is TRBV30, the J call TRBJ2-2, with a tentative D call TRBD1 (5 bases). The CDR3 runs 16 residues. V lost 0 bases and J 1 base, leaving 12 bases between the germline ends. Germline assignment: CDR1 GTSNPN and CDR2 SVGIG (reference sequence).